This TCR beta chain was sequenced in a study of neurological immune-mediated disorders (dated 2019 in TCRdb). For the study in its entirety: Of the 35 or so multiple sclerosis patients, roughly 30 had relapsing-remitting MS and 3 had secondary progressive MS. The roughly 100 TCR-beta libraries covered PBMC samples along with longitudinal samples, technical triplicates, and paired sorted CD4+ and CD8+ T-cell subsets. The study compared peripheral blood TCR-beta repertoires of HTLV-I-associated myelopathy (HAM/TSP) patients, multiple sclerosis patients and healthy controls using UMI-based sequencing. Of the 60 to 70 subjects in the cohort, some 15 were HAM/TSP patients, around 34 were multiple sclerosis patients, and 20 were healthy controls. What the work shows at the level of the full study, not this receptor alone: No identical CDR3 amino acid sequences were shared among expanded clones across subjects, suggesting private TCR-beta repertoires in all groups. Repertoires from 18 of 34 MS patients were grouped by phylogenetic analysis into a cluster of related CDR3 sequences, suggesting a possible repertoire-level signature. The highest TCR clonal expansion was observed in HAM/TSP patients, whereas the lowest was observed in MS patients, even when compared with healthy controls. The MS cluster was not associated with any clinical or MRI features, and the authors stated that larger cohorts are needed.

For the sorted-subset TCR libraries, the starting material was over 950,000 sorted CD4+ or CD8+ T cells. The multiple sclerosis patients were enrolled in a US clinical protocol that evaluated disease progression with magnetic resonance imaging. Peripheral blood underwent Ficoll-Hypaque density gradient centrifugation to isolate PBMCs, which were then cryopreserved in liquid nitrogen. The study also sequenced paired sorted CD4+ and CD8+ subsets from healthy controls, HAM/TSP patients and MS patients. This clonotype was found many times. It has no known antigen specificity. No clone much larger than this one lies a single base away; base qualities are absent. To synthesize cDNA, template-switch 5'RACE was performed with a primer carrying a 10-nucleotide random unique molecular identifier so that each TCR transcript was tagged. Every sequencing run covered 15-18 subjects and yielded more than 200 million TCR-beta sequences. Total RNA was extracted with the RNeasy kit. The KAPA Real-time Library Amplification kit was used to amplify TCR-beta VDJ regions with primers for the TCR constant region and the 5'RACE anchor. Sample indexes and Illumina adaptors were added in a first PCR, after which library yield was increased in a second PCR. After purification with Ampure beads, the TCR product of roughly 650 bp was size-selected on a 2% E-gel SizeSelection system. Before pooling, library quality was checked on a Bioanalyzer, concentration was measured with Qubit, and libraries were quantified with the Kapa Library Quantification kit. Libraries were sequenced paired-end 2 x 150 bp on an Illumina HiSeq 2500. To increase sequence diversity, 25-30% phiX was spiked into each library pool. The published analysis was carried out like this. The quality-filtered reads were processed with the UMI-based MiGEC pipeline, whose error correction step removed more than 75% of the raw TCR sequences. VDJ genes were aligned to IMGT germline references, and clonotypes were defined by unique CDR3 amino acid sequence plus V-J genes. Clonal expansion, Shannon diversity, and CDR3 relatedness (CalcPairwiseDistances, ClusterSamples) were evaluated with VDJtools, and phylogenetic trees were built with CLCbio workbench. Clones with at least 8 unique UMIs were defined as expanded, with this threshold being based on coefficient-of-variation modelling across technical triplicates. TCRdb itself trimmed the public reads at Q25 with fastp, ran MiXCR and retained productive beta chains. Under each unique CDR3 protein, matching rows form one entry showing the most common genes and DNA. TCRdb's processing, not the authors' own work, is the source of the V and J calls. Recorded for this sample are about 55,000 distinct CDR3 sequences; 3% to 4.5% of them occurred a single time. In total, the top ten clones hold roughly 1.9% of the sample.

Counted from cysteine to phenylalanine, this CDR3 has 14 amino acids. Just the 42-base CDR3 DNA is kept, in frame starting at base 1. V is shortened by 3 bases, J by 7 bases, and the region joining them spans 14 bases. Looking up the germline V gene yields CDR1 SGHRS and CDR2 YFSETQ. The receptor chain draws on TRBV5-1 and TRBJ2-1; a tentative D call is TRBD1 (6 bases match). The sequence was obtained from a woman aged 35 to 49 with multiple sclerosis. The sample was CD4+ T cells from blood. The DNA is TGCGCCAGCAGCTCCTACTTGGGGGCAAATGAGCAGTTCTTC. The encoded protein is CASSSYLGANEQFF.